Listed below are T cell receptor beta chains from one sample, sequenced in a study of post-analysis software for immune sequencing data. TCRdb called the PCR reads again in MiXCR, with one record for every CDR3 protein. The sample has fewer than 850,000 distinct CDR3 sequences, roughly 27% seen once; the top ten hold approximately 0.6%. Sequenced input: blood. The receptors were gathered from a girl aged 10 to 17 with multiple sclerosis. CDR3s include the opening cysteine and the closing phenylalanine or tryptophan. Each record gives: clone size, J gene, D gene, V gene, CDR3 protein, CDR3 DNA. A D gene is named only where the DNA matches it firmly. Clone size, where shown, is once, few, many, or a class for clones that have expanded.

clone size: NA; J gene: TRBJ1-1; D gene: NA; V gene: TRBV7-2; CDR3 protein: CASSLGVGGSTEAFF; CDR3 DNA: TGTGCCAGCAGCTTAGGGGTGGGGGGGAGCACTGAAGCTTTCTTT
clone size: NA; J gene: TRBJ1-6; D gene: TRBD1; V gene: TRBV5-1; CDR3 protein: CACSLVAGQGLRSSYNSPPHF; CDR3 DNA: TGCGCCTGCAGCTTGGTGGCGGGACAGGGATTAAGGAGCTCCTATAATTCACCCCCCCACTTT
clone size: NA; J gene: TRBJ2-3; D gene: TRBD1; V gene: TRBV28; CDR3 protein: CASSSEGASTDTQYF; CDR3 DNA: TGTGCCAGCAGTTCCGAGGGGGCGAGCACAGATACGCAGTATTTT
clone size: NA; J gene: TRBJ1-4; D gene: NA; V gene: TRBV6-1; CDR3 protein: CASRRRTNEKLFF; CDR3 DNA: TGTGCCAGCAGAAGAAGGACTAATGAAAAACTGTTTTTT
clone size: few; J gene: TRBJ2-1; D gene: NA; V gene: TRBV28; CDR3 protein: CASSHGASYNEQFF; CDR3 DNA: TGTGCCAGCAGTCACGGGGCTAGCTACAATGAGCAGTTCTTC
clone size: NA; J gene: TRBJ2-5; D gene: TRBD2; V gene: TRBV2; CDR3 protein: CASSPPSGQETQYF; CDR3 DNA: TGTGCCAGCAGTCCGCCTAGCGGACAAGAGACCCAGTACTTC
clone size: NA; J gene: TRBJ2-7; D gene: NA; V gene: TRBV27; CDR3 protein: CASREGLGQYYNEQYF; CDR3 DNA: TGTGCCAGCAGGGAGGGTTTGGGACAGTACTACAATGAGCAGTACTTC
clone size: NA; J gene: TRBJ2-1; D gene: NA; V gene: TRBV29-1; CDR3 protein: CSVEDFRDNEQFF; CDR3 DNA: TGCAGCGTTGAAGATTTTCGGGACAATGAGCAGTTCTTC
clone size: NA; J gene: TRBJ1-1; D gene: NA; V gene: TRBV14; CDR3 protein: CASSQSPIEAFF; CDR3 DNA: TGTGCCAGCAGCCAAAGTCCCATTGAAGCTTTCTTT
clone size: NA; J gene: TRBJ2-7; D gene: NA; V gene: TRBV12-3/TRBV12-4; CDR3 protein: CASSPQEYSYEQYF; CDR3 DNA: TGTGCCAGCAGCCCCCAGGAGTATTCCTACGAGCAGTACTTC
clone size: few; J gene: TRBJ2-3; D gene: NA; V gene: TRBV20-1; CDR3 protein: CSASLGQTGGTDTQYF; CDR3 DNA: TGCAGTGCTAGTTTGGGACAAACTGGGGGCACAGATACGCAGTATTTT
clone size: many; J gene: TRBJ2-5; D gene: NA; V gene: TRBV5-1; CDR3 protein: CASSLGPSGETQYF; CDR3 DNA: TGCGCCAGCAGCTTGGGCCCGTCGGGGGAGACCCAGTACTTC
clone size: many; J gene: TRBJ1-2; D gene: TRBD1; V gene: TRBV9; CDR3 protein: CASSVAGTGDGYTF; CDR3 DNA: TGTGCCAGCAGCGTTGCAGGGACAGGGGATGGCTACACCTTC
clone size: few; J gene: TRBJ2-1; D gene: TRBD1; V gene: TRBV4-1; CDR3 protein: CASSQDGGQGLYNEQFF; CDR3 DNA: TGCGCCAGCAGCCAAGACGGGGGACAGGGACTTTACAATGAGCAGTTCTTC
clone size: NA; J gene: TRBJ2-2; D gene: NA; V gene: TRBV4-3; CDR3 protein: CASSQGQGRELFF; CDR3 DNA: TGCGCCAGCAGCCAAGGGCAGGGTAGGGAGCTGTTTTTT
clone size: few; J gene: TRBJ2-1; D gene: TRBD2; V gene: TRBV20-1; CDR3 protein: CSARKTSTYNEQFF; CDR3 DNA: TGCAGTGCCAGGAAGACTAGCACCTACAATGAGCAGTTCTTC
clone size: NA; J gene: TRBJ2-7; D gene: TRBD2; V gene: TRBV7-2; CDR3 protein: CASSSSGGAYNEQYF; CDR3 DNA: TGTGCCAGCAGCTCTAGCGGGGGGGCGTACAATGAGCAGTACTTC
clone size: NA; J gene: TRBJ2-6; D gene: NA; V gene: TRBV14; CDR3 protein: CASSPNSWPGANVLTF; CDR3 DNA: TGTGCCAGCAGCCCGAATTCTTGGCCTGGGGCCAACGTCCTGACTTTC
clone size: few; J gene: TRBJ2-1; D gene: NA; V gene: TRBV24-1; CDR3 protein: CATSDPQYNEQFF; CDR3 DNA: TGTGCCACCAGTGATCCACAGTACAATGAGCAGTTCTTC
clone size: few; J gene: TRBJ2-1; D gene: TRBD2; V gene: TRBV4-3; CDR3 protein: CASSPGLAGAYNEQFF; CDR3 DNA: TGCGCCAGCAGTCCGGGACTAGCGGGTGCCTACAATGAGCAGTTCTTC
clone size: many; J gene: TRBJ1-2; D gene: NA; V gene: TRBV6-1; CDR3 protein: CASSDHSGLDYGYTF; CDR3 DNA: TGTGCCAGCAGTGACCACTCGGGGCTCGATTATGGCTACACCTTC
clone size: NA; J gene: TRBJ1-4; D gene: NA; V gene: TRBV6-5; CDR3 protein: CASTPRERRKLFF; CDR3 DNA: TGTGCCAGCACTCCAAGGGAAAGGAGGAAACTGTTTTTT
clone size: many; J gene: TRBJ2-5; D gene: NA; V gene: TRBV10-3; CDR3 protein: CAISESSQGETQYF; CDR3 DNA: TGTGCCATCAGTGAGTCGAGCCAGGGAGAGACCCAGTACTTC
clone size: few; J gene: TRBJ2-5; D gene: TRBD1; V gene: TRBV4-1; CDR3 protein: CASSQARPGQGQETQYF; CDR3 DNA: TGCGCCAGCAGCCAAGCGAGACCGGGACAGGGGCAAGAGACCCAGTACTTC
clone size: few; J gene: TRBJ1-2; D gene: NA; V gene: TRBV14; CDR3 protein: CASSQVRNYGYTF; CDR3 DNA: TGTGCCAGCAGCCAAGTTAGAAACTATGGCTACACCTTC
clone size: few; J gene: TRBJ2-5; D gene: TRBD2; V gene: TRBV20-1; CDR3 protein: CSALAGAETQYF; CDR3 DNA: TGCAGTGCACTAGCGGGGGCCGAGACCCAGTACTTC
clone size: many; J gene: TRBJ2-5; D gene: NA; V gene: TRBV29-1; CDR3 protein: CSVGPRTGGEETQYF; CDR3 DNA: TGCAGCGTTGGTCCCCGTACAGGGGGGGAAGAGACCCAGTACTTC
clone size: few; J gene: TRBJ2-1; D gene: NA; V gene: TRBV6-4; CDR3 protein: CASSTGLNNEQFF; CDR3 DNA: TGTGCCAGCAGTACGGGACTCAACAATGAGCAGTTCTTC
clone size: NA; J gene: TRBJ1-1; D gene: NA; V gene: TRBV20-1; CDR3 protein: CSARDSTGQNTEAFF; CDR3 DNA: TGCAGTGCTAGAGATTCCACCGGACAGAACACTGAAGCTTTCTTT
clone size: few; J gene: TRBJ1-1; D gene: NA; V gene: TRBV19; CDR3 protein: CASSISGLNTEAFF; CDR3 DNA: TGTGCCAGTAGTATTTCCGGCCTCAACACTGAAGCTTTCTTT
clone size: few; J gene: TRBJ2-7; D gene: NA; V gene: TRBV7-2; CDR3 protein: CASSLERGISYEQYF; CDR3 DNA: TGTGCCAGCAGCTTAGAGAGGGGGATCTCCTACGAGCAGTACTTC
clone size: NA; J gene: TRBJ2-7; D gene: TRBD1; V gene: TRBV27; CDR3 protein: CASSLLVGQGMGEQYF; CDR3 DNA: TGTGCCAGCAGTTTATTAGTGGGACAGGGGATGGGTGAGCAGTACTTC
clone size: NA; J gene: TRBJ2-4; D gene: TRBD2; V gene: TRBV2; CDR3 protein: CASNLAGGREQYF; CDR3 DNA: TGTGCCAGCAACCTAGCGGGAGGTCGGGAGCAGTACTTC
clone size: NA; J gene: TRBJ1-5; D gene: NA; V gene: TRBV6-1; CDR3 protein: CASALRSNQPQHF; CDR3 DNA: TGTGCCAGTGCCCTGAGGTCCAATCAGCCCCAGCATTTT
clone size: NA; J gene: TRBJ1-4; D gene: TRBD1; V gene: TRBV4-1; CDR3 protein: CASSQVGTGANNEKLFF; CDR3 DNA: TGCGCCAGCAGCCAAGTGGGGACAGGGGCGAATAATGAAAAACTGTTTTTT
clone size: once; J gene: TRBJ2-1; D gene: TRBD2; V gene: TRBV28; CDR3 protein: CASEAGTSTHNEQFF; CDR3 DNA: TGTGCCAGCGAGGCTGGGACTAGCACTCACAATGAGCAGTTCTTC
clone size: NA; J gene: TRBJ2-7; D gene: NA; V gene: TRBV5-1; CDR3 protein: CASSLDTSYEQYF; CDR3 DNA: TGCGCCAGCAGCTTGGACACCTCCTACGAGCAGTACTTC
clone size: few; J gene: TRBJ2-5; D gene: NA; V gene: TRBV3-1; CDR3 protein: CASSQPASLGETQYF; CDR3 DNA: TGTGCCAGCAGCCAACCCGCCTCGCTGGGGGAGACCCAGTACTTC
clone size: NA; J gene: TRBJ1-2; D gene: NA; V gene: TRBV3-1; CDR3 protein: CASSQGPAGYTF; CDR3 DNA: TGTGCCAGCAGCCAAGGGCCCGCGGGCTACACCTTC
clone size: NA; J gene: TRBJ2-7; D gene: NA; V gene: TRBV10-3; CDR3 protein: CAIRGLGTYEQYF; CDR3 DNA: TGTGCCATCAGGGGGTTAGGAACCTACGAGCAGTACTTC
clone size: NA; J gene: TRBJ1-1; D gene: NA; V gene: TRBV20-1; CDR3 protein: CSARQGPETEAFF; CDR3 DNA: TGCAGTGCTAGACAGGGGCCTGAGACTGAAGCTTTCTTT
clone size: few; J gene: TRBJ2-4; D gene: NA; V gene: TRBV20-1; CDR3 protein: CSGVPWSGVAKNIQYF; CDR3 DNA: TGCAGTGGTGTCCCCTGGTCGGGGGTAGCCAAAAACATTCAGTACTTC
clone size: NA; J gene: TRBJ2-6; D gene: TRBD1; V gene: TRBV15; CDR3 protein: CATSRVGQGARGANVLTF; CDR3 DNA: TGTGCCACCAGCAGAGTCGGACAGGGGGCGAGAGGGGCCAACGTCCTGACTTTC
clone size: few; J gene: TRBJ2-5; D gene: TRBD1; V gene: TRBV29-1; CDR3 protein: CSVDKGQGETQYF; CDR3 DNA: TGCAGCGTTGATAAGGGACAGGGAGAGACCCAGTACTTC
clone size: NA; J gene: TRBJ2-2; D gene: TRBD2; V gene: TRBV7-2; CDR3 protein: CASSLDSGGNTGELFF; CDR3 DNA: TGTGCCAGCAGCTTAGACAGCGGGGGGAACACCGGGGAGCTGTTTTTT
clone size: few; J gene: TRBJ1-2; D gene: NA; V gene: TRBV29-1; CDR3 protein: CSVARDTDLYGYTF; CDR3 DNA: TGCAGCGTTGCTCGGGACACGGACCTCTATGGCTACACCTTC
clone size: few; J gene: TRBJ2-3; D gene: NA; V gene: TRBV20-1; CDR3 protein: CSASSGPLWDTQYF; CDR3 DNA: TGCAGTGCTTCGAGCGGACCCCTGTGGGATACGCAGTATTTT
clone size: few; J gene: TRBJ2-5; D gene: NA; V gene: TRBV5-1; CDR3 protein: CASSPGRPQETQYF; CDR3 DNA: TGCGCCAGCAGCCCGGGACGGCCCCAAGAGACCCAGTACTTC
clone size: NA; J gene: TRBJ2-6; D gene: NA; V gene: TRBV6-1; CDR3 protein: CASKEGSRSGANVLTF; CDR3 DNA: TGTGCCAGCAAAGAGGGCAGTAGGTCTGGGGCCAACGTCCTGACTTTC
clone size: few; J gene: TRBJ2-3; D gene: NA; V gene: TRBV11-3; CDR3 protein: CASSSGVGDTQYF; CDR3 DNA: TGTGCCAGCAGCTCTGGGGTTGGAGATACGCAGTATTTT
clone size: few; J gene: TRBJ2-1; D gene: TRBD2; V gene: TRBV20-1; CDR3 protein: CSAREAGDNEQFF; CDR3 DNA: TGCAGTGCTAGGGAGGCGGGGGACAATGAGCAGTTCTTC
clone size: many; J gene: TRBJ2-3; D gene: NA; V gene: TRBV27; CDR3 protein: CASSFGGTDTQYF; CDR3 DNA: TGTGCCAGCAGCTTCGGGGGCACAGATACGCAGTATTTT
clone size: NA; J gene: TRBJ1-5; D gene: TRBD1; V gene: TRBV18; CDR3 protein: CASSRVGQGAGQPQHF; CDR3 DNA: TGTGCCAGCTCACGGGTGGGCCAGGGGGCTGGTCAGCCCCAGCATTTT
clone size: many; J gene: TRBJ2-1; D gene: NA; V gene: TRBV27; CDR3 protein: CASGGPRIDEQFF; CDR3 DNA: TGTGCCAGCGGGGGGCCCCGTATCGATGAGCAGTTCTTC
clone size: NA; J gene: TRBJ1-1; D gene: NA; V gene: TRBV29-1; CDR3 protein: CSGGLGVNTEAFF; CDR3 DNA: TGCAGCGGGGGTTTGGGGGTGAACACTGAAGCTTTCTTT
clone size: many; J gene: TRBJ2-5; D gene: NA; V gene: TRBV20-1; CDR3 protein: CSARDSGTLQETQYF; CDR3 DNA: TGCAGTGCTAGAGACTCCGGGACTCTCCAAGAGACCCAGTACTTC
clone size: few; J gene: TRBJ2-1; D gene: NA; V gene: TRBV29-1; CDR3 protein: CSVEEGAAYFNEQFF; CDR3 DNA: TGCAGCGTTGAAGAGGGGGCAGCTTACTTCAATGAGCAGTTCTTC
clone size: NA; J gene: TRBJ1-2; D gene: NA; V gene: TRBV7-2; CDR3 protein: CATKPDGYTF; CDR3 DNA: TGTGCCACCAAACCGGATGGCTACACCTTC
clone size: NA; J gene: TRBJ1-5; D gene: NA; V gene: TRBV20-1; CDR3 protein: CSARTDQYSNQPQHF; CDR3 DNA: TGCAGTGCACGGACGGATCAATATAGCAATCAGCCCCAGCATTTT
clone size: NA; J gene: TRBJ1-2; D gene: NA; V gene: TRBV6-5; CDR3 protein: CASSPPVAGGDYGYTF; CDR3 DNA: TGTGCCAGCAGTCCCCCGGTGGCCGGGGGTGACTATGGCTACACCTTC